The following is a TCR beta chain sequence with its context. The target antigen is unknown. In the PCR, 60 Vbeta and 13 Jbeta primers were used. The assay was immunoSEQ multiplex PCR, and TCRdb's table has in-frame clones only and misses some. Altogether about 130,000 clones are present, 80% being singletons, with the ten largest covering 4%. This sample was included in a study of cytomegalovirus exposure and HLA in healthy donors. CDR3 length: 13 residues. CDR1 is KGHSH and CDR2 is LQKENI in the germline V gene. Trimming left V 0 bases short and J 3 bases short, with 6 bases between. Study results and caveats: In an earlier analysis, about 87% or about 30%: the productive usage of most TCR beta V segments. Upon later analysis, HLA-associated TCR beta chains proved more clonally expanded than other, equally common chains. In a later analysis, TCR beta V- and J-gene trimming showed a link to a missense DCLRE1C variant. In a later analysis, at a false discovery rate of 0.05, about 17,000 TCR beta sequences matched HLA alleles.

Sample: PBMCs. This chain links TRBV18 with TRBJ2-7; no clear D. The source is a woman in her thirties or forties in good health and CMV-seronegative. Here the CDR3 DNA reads TGTGCCAGCTCACCACCACAGAACTACGAGCAGTACTTC. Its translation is CASSPPQNYEQYF.